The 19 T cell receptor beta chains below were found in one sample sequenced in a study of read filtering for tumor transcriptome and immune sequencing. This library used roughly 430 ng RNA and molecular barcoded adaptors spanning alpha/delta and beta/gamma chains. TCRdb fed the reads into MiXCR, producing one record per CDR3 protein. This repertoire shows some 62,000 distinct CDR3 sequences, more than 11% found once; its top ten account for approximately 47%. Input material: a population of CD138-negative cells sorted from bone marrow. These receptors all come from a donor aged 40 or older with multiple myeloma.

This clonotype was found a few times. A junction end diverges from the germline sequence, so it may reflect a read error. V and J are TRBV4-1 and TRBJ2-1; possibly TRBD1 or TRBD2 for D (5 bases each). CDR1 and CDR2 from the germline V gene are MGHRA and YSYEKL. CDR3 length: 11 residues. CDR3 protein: CACSRIREQFF. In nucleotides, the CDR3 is TGCGCCTGCAGCCGTATCAGGGAGCAGTTTTTC.

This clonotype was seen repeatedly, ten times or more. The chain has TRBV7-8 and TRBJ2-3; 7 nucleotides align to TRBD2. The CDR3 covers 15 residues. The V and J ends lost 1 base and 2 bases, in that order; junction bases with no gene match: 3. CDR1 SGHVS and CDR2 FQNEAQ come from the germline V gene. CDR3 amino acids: CASSLGGRVTDTQYF. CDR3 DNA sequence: TGTGCCAGCAGCTTAGGCGGGAGAGTCACAGATACGCAGTATTTT. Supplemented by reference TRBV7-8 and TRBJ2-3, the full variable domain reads GAGVSQSPRYKVAKRGQDVALRCDPISGHVSLFWYQQALGQGPEFLTYFQNEAQLDKSGLPSDRFFAERPEGSVSTLKIQRTQQEDSAVYLCASSLGGRVTDTQYFGPGTRLTVL.

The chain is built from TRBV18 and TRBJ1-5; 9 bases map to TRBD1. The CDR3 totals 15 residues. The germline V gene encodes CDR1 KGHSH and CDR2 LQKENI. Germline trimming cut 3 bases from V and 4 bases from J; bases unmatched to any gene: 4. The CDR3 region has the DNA TGTGCCAGCTCACCGGGACAGGGCGATAATCAGCCCCAGCATTTT. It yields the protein CASSPGQGDNQPQHF.

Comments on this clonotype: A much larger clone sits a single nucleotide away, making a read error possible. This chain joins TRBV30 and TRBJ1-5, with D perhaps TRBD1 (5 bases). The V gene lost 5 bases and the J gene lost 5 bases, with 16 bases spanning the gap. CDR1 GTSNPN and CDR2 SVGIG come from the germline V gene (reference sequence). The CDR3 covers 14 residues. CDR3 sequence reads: CAWPHRWGDQPQHF. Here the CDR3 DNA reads TGTGCCTGGCCCCACCGATGGGGGGATCAGCCCCAGCATTTT.

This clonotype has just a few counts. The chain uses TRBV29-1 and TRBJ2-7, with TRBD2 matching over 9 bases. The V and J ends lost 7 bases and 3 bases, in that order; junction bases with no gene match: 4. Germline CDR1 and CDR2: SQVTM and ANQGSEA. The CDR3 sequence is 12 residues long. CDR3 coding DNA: TGCAGCGGGGGGACTAGCAGCTACGAGCAGTACTTC. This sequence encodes CSGGTSSYEQYF.

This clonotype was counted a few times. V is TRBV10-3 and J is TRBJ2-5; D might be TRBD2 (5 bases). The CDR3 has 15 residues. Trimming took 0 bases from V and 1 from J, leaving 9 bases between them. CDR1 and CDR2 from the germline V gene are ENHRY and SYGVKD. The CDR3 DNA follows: TGTGCCATCAGTGAGTCCGGAAGCGGCCAAGAGACCCAGTACTTC. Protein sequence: CAISESGSGQETQYF.

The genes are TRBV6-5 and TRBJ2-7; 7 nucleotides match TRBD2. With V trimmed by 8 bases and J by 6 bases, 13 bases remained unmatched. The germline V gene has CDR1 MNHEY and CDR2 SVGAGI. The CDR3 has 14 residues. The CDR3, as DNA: TGTGCCAGCCACCGGGGCGGGAGCGGTCCCGAGCAGTACTTC. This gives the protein CASHRGGSGPEQYF.

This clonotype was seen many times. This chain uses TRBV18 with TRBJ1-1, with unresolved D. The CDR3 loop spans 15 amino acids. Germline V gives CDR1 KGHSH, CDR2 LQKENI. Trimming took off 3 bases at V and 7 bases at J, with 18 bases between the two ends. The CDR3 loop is CASSPGIGMKGEAFF. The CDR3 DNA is TGTGCCAGCTCACCGGGGATTGGGATGAAGGGTGAAGCTTTCTTT.

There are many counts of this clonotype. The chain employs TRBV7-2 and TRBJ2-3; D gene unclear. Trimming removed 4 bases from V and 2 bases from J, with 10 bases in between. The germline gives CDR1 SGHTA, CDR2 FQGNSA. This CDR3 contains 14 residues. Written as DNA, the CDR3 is TGTGCCAGCAGCTACGGCGGAACCACAGATACGCAGTATTTT. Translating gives CASSYGGTTDTQYF. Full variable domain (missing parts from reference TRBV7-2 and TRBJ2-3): GAGVSQSPSNKVTEKGKDVELRCDPISGHTALYWYRQSLGQGLEFLIYFQGNSAPDKSGLPSDRFSAERTGGSVSTLTIQRTQQEDSAVYLCASSYGGTTDTQYFGPGTRLTVL.

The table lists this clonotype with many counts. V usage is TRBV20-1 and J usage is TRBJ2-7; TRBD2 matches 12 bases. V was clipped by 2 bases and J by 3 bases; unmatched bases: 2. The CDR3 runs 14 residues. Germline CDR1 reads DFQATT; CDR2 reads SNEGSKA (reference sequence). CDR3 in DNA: TGCAGTGCTAGATCTAGCGGGAGGGTCTACGAGCAGTACTTC. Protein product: CSARSSGRVYEQYF.

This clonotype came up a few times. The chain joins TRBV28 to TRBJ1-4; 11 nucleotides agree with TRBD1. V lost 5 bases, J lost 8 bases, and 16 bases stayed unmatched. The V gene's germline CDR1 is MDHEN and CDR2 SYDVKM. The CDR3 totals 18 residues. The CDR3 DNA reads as TGTGCCAGCAGTGCCGGACAGGGGGCGCGAGGTTTGGGCGAAAAACTGTTTTTT. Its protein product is CASSAGQGARGLGEKLFF.

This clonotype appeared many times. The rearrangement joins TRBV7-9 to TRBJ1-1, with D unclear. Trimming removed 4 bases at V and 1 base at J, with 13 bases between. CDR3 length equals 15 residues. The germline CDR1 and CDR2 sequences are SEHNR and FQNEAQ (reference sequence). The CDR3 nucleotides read TGTGCCAGCAGCTCGTCGGAGTGGGGGAACACTGAAGCTTTCTTT. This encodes CASSSSEWGNTEAFF.

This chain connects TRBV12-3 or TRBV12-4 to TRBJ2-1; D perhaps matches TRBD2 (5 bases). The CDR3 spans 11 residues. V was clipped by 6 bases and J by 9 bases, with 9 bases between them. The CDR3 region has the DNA TGTGCCAGCAGCCGAGGACTTGAGCAGTTCTTC. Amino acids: CASSRGLEQFF.

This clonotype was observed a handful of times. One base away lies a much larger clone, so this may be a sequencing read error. CDR3: CSAVPFRGQHF. In DNA, the CDR3 is TGCAGTGCAGTGCCTTTTAGGGGGCAGCACTTC. The chain carries TRBV20-1 and TRBJ2-4, with 7 positions matching TRBD1. This CDR3 has 11 amino acids. Germline-derived CDR1 and CDR2 are DFQATT and SNEGSKA (reference sequence).

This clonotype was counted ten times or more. CDR3: CASSMGPAQFF. For the CDR3, the DNA is TGTGCCAGTAGTATGGGACCCGCCCAGTTCTTC. The J gene is TRBJ2-1, the V gene TRBV19, with D possibly being TRBD1 or TRBD2 (5 bases each). Germline V gene data show CDR1 as LNHDA and CDR2 as SQIVND (reference sequence). Trimming shortened V by 3 bases and J by 13 bases, and 10 bases separated the two germline ends. The CDR3 spans 11 residues.

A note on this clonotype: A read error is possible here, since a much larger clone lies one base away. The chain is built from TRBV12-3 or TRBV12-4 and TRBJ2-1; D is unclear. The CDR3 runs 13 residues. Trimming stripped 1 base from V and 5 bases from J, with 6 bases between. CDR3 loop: CASSLGNNNEQFF. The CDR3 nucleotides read TGTGCCAGCAGTTTAGGGAATAACAATGAGCAGTTCTTC.

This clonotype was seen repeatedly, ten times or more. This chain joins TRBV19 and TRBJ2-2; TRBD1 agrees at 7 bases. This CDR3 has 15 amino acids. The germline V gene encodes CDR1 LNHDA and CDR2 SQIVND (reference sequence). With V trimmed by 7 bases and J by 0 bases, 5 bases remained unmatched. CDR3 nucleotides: TGTGCCAGTATCAACAGGGGAACGAACACCGGGGAGCTGTTTTTT. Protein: CASINRGTNTGELFF. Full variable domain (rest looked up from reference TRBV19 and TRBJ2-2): DGGITQSPKYLFRKEGQNVTLSCEQNLNHDAMYWYRQDPGQGLRLIYYSQIVNDFQKGDIAEGYSVSREKKESFPLTVTSAQKNPTAFYLCASINRGTNTGELFFGEGSRLTVL.

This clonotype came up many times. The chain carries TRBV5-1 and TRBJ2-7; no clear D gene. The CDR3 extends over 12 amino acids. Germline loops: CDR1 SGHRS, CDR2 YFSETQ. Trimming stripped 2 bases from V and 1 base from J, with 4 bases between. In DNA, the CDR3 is TGCGCCAGCAGCTTTAGTTCCTACGAGCAGTACTTC. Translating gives CASSFSSYEQYF.

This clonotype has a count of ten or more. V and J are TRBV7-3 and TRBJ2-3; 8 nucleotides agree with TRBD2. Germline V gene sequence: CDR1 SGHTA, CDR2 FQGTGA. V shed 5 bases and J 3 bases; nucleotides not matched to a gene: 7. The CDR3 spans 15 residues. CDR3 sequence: CASSKTSGRTDTQYF. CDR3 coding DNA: TGTGCCAGCAGCAAAACTAGCGGTAGAACAGATACGCAGTATTTT.